This T cell receptor beta chain came from a study of control samples from healthy donors and cancer patients (TCRdb year 2020). V is clipped by 11 bases and J by 3 bases, and the sequence between their germline boundaries is 18 bases long. From the cysteine up to the phenylalanine, the CDR3 has a length of 14 residues. This entry keeps only the CDR3 DNA: 42 bases, framed from base 1. The germline V gene specifies SGHNT as CDR1 and YENEEA as CDR2. To note about this clone: Its cognate antigen has yet to be identified. No clone much larger than this one lies a single base away; base qualities are absent.

Library preparation was by the immunoSEQ multiplex PCR assay. TCRdb took this table from immuneACCESS and kept in-frame rearrangements with V and J called. Such tables lack part of the clones; where checked against another copy, unresolved V genes explain under half of the gap, and the rest is unexplained. Recorded for this sample are 61,000 or so clones; 85% to 90% of them occurred a single time. The ten largest clones take up roughly 5.7% of the sample. This sequence originates from a man aged 55 to 70 with colorectal cancer. The specimen was PBMCs. The chain is assembled from TRBV11-3 and TRBJ2-3; no D segment can be confidently identified. This receptor carries the CDR3 CALWVGKATDTQYF. The DNA reads as follows: TGTGCCCTTTGGGTAGGGAAGGCGACAGATACGCAGTATTTT.